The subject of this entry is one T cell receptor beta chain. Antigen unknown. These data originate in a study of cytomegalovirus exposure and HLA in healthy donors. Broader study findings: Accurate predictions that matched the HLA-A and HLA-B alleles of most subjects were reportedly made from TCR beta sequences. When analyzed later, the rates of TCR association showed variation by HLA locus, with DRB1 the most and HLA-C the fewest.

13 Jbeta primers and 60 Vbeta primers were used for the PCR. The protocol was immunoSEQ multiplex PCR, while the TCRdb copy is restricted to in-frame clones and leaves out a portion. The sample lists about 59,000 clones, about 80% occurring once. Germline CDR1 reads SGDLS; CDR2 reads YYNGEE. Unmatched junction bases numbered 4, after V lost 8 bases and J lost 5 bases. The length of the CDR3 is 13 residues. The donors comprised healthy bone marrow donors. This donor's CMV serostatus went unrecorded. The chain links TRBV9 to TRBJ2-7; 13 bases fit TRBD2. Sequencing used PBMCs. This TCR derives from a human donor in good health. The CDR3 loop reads CASSGLAGNEQYF. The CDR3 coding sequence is TGTGCCAGTTCGGGACTAGCGGGAAACGAGCAGTACTTC.